This T cell receptor (beta chain) was sequenced in a study of blood T cell repertoires in COVID-19. Study context: COVID-19 samples collected from the United States, Italy and Spain covered acute and convalescent phases. T cells, B-cell-depleted T cells, or PBMCs provided the cDNA or gDNA that served as material.

This CDR3 comprises 16 residues. The germline CDR1 and CDR2 sequences are MGHRA and YSYEKL. The junction had 10 bases not matched to a gene; V was cut back by 9 bases and J by 1 base. Method: immunoSEQ multiplex PCR; TCRdb's copy keeps in-frame clones and lacks some. The data show about 150,000 clones, about four fifths seen once. Sample: peripheral blood. The clonotype originates from a woman of 80 years or more with acute or convalescent COVID-19. The chain has TRBV4-1 and TRBJ2-2; TRBD2 agrees at 8 bases. CDR3 loop: CASREGGLLNTGELFF. CDR3 in DNA: TGCGCCAGTCGGGAGGGAGGGTTATTGAACACCGGGGAGCTGTTTTTT.